The following is a TCR beta chain sequence with its context. Its antigen is currently unknown. TCRdb keeps only in-frame clones here, not all; method: immunoSEQ multiplex PCR. The data contain about 90,000 clones, more than 70% of them singletons. This entry is derived from a study of cytomegalovirus exposure and HLA in healthy donors. Study-level background: Per a later analysis, the roughly 640 first-cohort and 120 validation repertoires shared one platform.

Whole-study findings and limits: Cytomegalovirus status was reportedly diagnosed by the classifier with high sensitivity and specificity.

Germline values: CDR1 SGDLS, CDR2 YYNGEE. The CDR3 runs 14 residues. V was pared by 3 bases and J by 6 bases, with 5 bases of the junction left unmatched. The specimen was PBMCs. The clonotype originates from a woman under 30 in good health and CMV-seropositive. The rearrangement joins TRBV9 to TRBJ2-3; 9 bases are a match to TRBD1. The CDR3 loop is CASSAQGAYDTQYF. The CDR3 DNA follows: TGTGCCAGCAGCGCACAGGGGGCATACGATACGCAGTATTTT.